This is a list of T cell receptor beta chains from one sample in a study of blood T cells in healthy people across ages. MiXCR was run by TCRdb on the 5' RACE reads, yielding one entry per CDR3 protein. The repertoire holds some 1,800,000 distinct CDR3 sequences, 35% to 50% seen once, with under 30% in the top ten. The sequencing sample was made of blood. The receptors come from a human donor in good health. Both conserved end residues are part of each CDR3. Fields, in order: D gene, V gene, clone size, J gene, CDR3 DNA, CDR3 protein. The D gene is left open where the match is weak. Rows may omit the clone size; those that give it use once, few, many or a size class.

TRBD2,TRBV13,few,TRBJ2-5,TGTGCCAGCAACAACCATGGAGCGGGGGAGCCATACGAGACCCAGTACTTC,CASNNHGAGEPYETQYF
NA,TRBV6-2/TRBV6-3,NA,TRBJ2-2,TGTGCCAGCACAAGAACAGTGAACACCGGGGAGCTGTTTTTT,CASTRTVNTGELFF
TRBD2,TRBV11-3,few,TRBJ2-1,TGTGCCAGCAGCCGACAAGCGGGGGGCAATCTGTACAATGAGCAGTTCTTC,CASSRQAGGNLYNEQFF
NA,TRBV20-1,many,TRBJ2-3,TGCAGTGCTAGAGATCACGAATATACGCAGTATTTT,CSARDHEYTQYF
NA,TRBV4-1,NA,TRBJ2-1,TGCGCCAGCAGCCTCAAGGTCGGACACAATGAGCAGTTCTTC,CASSLKVGHNEQFF
TRBD2,TRBV2,NA,TRBJ2-3,TGTGCCAGCGGCGGGACTACATACACAGATACGCAGTATTTT,CASGGTTYTDTQYF
NA,TRBV29-1,few,TRBJ1-1,TGCAGCGATCTAAGGGGCGATCACACTGAAGCTTTCTTT,CSDLRGDHTEAFF
NA,TRBV11-3,few,TRBJ2-7,TGTGCCAGCAGCTTAGATACAGAAGGGGCCTCCTACGAGCAGTACTTC,CASSLDTEGASYEQYF
NA,TRBV6-5,NA,TRBJ2-7,TGTGCCAGCAGTTACGGGCAAGCACTCAAGGAGCAGTACTTC,CASSYGQALKEQYF
NA,TRBV4-1,NA,TRBJ2-1,TGCGCCAGCAGCCACCAGGGTTGGGACAATGAGCAGTTCTTC,CASSHQGWDNEQFF
TRBD1,TRBV5-1,once,TRBJ2-1,TGCGCCAGCACCGCGCCAGGGGGTGTTTACAATGAGCAGTTCTTC,CASTAPGGVYNEQFF
NA,TRBV7-2,once,TRBJ2-2,TGTGCCAGCCCTACAACGCGGGGGGAGCTGTTTTTT,CASPTTRGELFF
NA,TRBV5-1,NA,TRBJ1-5,TGCGCCAGCAGCTTGGCTATGGGACGGTTTAGCAATCAGCCCCAGCATTTT,CASSLAMGRFSNQPQHF
NA,TRBV15,few,TRBJ2-3,TGTGCCACCAGCAGAGATAGGGGGAGCACAGATACGCAGTATTTT,CATSRDRGSTDTQYF
TRBD1,TRBV29-1,few,TRBJ1-2,TGCAGCGTGGACAGGGAGGAGGGCTATGGCTACACCTTC,CSVDREEGYGYTF
TRBD2,TRBV24-1,many,TRBJ2-1,TGTGCCACCAGTGACCTTAGCGGGGGCGCCTACAATGAGCAGTTCTTC,CATSDLSGGAYNEQFF
NA,TRBV12-3/TRBV12-4,few,TRBJ1-1,TGTGCCAGCAGTTTAGGGAGGGGAGGGGGGAACACTGAAGCTTTCTTT,CASSLGRGGGNTEAFF
NA,TRBV5-4,NA,TRBJ2-5,TGTGCCAGCAGCTTATGGGGGGGGGCCCGTGAGACCCAGTACTTC,CASSLWGGARETQYF
TRBD2,TRBV6-5,NA,TRBJ2-7,TGTGCCACCAAGCGGGGGGCGAGCTCCTACGAGCAGTACTTC,CATKRGASSYEQYF
NA,TRBV7-2,many,TRBJ2-7,TGTGCCAGCAGCTTATCAGTAGGGTACGAGCAGTACTTC,CASSLSVGYEQYF
NA,TRBV7-2,NA,TRBJ2-1,TGTGCCAGCAGCTTCTTTCTAGCCCCTTGGGATGAGCAGTTCTTC,CASSFFLAPWDEQFF
NA,TRBV4-3,NA,TRBJ2-5,TGCGCCAGCAGCCAAGAAATACAGGTGCAAGAGACCCAGTACTTC,CASSQEIQVQETQYF
NA,TRBV5-1,NA,TRBJ1-4,TGCGCCAGCACGAAGGACCACAGGGACGAAAAACTGTTTTTT,CASTKDHRDEKLFF
NA,TRBV7-2,few,TRBJ1-2,TGTGCCAGCAGCTTCAGGGAGTTGTCGGGTGGCTACACCTTC,CASSFRELSGGYTF
NA,TRBV29-1,NA,TRBJ1-2,TGCAGCGTTGAATCGGGGCCTGGCTACACCTTC,CSVESGPGYTF
NA,TRBV29-1,NA,TRBJ2-7,TGCAGCGTTAGCCGGGGCCACGAGCAGTACTTC,CSVSRGHEQYF
NA,TRBV6-5,NA,TRBJ1-2,TGTGCCAGCAGTTACTGGGGCGCAGAGGGCTACACCTTC,CASSYWGAEGYTF